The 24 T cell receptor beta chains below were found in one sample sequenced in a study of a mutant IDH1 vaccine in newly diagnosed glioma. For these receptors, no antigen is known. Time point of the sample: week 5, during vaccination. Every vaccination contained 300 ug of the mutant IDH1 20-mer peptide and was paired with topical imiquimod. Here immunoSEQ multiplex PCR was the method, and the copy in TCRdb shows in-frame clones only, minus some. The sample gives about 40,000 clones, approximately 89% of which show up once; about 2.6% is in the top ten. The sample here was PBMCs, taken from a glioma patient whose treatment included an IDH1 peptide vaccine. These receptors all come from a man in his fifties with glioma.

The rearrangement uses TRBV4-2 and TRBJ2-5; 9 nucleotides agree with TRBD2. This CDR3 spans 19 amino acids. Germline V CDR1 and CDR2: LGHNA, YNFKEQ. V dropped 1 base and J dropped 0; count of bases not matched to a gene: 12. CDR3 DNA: TGTGCCAGCAGCCAAGGGGATGCTAGCGGGGACCAGTACCAAGAGACCCAGTACTTC. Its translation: CASSQGDASGDQYQETQYF.

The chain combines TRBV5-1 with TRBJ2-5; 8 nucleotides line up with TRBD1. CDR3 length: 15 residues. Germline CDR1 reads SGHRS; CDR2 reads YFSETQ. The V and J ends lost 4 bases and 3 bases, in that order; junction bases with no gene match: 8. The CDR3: CASSEQGVRKETQYF. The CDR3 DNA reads TGCGCCAGCAGCGAACAGGGGGTTCGCAAAGAGACCCAGTACTTC.

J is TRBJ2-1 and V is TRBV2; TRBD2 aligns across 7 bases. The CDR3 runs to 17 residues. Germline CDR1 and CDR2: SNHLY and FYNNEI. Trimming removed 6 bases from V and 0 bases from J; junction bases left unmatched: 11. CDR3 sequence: CASSRSAGRTSYNEQFF. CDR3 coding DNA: TGTGCCAGCAGCCGTTCAGCGGGACGGACCTCCTACAATGAGCAGTTCTTC.

CDR3 in DNA: TGTGCCAGCAGCTTAGGAGGGGACTCCGCCTACGAGCAGTACTTC. It specifies CASSLGGDSAYEQYF. The V call is TRBV7-6, the J call TRBJ2-7, with D possibly being TRBD2 (6 bases). The germline gives CDR1 SGHVS, CDR2 FNYEAQ. The V end lost 1 base, the J end lost 2 bases, and 12 bases lay between the germline ends. This CDR3 has 15 amino acids.

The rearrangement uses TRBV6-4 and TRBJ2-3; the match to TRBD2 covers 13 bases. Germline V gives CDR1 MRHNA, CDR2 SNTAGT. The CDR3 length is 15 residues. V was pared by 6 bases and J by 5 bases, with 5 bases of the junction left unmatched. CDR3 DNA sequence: TGTGCCAGCAGCCTAAGACTAGCGGGAGGAGATACGCAGTATTTT. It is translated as CASSLRLAGGDTQYF.

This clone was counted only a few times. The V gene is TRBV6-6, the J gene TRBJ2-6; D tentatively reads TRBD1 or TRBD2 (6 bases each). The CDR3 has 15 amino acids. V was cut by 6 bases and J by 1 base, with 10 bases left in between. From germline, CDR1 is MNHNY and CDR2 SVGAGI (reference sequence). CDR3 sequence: CASREGGSGANVLTF. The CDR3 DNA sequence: TGTGCCAGCAGAGAGGGGGGTTCTGGGGCCAACGTCCTGACTTTC.

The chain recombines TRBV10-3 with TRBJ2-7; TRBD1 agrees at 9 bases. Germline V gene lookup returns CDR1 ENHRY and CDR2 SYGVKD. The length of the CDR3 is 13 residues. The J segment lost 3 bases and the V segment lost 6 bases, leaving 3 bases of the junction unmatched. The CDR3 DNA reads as TGTGCCATCAGGGGGGGACAGGGCTACGAGCAGTACTTC. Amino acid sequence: CAIRGGQGYEQYF.

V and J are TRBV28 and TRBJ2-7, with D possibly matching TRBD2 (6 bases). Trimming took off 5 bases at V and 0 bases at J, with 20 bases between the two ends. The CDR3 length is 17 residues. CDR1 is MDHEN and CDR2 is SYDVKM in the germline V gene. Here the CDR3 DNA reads TGTGCCAGCAGTCCCCCCCTCGTAGCGGAGAGCTCCTACGAGCAGTACTTC. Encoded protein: CASSPPLVAESSYEQYF.

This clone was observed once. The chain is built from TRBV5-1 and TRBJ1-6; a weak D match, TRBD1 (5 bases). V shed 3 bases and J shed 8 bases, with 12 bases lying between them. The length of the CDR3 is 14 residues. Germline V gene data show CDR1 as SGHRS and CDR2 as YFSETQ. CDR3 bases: TGCGCCAGCAGCTCGGTAAGGGGTGATTCACCCCTCCACTTT. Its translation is CASSSVRGDSPLHF.

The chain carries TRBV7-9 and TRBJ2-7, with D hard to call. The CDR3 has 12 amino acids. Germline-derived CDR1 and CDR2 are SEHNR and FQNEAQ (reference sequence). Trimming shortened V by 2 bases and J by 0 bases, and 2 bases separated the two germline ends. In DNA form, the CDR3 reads TGTGCCAGCAGCTTACACTCCTACGAGCAGTACTTC. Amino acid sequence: CASSLHSYEQYF.

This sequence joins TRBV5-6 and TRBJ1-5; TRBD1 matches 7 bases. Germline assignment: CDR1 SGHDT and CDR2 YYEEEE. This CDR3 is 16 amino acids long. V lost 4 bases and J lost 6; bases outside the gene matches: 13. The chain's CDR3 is CASSPLGGSSGQPQHF. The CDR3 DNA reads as TGTGCCAGCAGCCCGCTAGGGGGCAGTTCGGGTCAGCCCCAGCATTTT. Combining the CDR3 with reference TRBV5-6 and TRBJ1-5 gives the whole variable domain DAGVTQSPTHLIKTRGQQVTLRCSPKSGHDTVSWYQQALGQGPQFIFQYYEEEERQRGNFPDRFSGHQFPNYSSELNVNALLLGDSALYLCASSPLGGSSGQPQHFGDGTRLSIL.

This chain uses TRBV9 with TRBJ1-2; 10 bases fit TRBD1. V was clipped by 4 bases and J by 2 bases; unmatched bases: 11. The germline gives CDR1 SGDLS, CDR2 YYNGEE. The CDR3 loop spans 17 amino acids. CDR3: CASSPRGGDRGNYGYTF. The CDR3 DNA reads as TGTGCCAGCAGCCCGAGAGGGGGGGACAGGGGAAACTATGGCTACACCTTC.

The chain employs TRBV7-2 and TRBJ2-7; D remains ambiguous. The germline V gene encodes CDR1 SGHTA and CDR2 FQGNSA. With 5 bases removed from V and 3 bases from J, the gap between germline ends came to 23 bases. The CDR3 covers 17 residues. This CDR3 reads CASSPTDQSTGLYEQYF. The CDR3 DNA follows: TGTGCCAGCAGCCCCACGGACCAATCAACGGGCCTCTACGAGCAGTACTTC.

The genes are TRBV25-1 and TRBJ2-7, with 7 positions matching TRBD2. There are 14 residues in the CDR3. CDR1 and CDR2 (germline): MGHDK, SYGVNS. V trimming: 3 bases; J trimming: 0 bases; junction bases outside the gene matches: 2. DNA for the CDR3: TGTGCCAGCAGTGACGCTAGCGGCTCCTACGAGCAGTACTTC. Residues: CASSDASGSYEQYF.

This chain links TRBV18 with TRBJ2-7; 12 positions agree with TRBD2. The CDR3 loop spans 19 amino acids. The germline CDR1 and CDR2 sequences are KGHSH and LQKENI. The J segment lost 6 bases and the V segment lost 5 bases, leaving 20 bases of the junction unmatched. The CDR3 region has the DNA TGTGCCAGCTCATCCCTCCCTGGGACTAGCGGGCTCCCACTCTTCGAGCAGTACTTC. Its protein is CASSSLPGTSGLPLFEQYF.

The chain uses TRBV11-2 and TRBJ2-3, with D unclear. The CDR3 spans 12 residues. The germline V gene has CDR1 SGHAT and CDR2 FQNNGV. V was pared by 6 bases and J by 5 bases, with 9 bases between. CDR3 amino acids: CASRNRGDTQYF. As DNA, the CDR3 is TGTGCCAGCAGGAATCGAGGAGATACGCAGTATTTT.

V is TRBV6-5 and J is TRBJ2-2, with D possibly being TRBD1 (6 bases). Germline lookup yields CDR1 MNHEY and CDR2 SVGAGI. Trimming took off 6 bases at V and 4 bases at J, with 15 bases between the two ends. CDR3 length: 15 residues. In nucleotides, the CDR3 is TGTGCCAGCAGACAAGGACAGATGACCACCGGGGAGCTGTTTTTT. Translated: CASRQGQMTTGELFF.

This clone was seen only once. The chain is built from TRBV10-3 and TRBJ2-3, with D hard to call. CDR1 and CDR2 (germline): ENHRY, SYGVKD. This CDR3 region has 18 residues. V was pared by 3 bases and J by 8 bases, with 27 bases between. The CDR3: CAISDPALTTESPITQYF. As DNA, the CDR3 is TGTGCCATCAGTGACCCTGCGCTGACGACGGAGTCCCCCATTACGCAGTATTTT.

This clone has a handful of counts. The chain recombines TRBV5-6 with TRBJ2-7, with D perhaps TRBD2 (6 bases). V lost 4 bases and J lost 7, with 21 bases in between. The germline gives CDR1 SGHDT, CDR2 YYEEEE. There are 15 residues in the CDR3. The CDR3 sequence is CASSPWRVRGSEQYF. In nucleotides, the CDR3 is TGTGCCAGCAGCCCCTGGAGGGTTCGGGGGAGTGAGCAGTACTTC.

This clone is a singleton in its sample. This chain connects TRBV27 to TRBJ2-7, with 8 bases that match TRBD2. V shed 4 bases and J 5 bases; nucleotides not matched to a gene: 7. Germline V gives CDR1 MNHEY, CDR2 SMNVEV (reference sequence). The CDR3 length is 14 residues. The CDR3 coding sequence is TGTGCCAGCAGTTACCGGGGGGGCCATCACGAGCAGTACTTC. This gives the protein CASSYRGGHHEQYF.

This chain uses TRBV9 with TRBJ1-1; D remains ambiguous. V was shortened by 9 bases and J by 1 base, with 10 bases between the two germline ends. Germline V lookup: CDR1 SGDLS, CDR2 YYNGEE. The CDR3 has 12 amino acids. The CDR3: CATKPGNTEAFF. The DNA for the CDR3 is TGTGCCACCAAACCGGGGAACACTGAAGCTTTCTTT.

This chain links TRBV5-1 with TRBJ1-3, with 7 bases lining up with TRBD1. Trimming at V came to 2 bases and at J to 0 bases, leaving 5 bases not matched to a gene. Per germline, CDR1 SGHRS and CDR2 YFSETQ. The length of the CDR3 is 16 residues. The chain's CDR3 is CASSFGQATSGNTIYF. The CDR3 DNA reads TGCGCCAGCAGCTTTGGACAGGCCACCTCTGGAAACACCATATATTTT.

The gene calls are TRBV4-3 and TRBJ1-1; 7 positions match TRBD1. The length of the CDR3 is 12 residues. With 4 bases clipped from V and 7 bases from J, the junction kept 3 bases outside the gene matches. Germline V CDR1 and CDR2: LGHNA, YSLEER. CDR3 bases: TGCGCCAGCAGCCTCGGGACAGATGAAGCTTTCTTT. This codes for CASSLGTDEAFF.

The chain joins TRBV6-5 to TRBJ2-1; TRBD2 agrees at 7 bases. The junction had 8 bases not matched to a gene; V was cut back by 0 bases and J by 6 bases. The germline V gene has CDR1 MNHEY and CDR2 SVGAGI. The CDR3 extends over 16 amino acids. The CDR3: CASSYSRRELFNEQFF. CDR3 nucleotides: TGTGCCAGCAGTTACTCGAGGCGGGAGCTTTTCAATGAGCAGTTCTTC.